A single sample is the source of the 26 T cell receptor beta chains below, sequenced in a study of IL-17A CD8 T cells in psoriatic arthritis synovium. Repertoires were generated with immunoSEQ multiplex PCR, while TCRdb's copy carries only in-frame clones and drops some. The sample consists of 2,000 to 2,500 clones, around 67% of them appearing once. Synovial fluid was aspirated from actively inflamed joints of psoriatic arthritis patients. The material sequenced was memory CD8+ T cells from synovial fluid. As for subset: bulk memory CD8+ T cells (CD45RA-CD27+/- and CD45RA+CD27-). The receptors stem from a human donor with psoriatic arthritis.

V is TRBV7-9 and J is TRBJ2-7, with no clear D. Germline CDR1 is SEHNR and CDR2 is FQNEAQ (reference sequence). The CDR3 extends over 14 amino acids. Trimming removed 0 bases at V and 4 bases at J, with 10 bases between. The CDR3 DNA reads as TGTGCCAGCAGCTTAGCAGGGTCTCGGTACGAGCAGTACTTC. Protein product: CASSLAGSRYEQYF.

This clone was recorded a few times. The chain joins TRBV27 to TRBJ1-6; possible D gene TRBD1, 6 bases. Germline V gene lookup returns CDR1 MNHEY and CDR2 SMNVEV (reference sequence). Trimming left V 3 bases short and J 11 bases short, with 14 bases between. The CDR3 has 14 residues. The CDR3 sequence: CASSFGPTGTPLHF. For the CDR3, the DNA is TGTGCCAGCAGTTTCGGGCCAACAGGGACACCCCTCCACTTT.

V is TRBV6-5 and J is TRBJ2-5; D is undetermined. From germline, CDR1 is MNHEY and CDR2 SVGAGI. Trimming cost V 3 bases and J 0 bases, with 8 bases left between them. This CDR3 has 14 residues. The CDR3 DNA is TGTGCCAGCAGTTATATGGCTAACCAAGAGACCCAGTACTTC. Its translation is CASSYMANQETQYF.

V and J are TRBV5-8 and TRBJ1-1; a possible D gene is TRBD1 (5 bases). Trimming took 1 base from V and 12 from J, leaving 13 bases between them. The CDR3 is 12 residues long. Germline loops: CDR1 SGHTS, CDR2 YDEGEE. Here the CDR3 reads CASSLRQGKTFF. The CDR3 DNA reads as TGTGCCAGCAGCTTGAGGCAGGGAAAGACTTTCTTT.

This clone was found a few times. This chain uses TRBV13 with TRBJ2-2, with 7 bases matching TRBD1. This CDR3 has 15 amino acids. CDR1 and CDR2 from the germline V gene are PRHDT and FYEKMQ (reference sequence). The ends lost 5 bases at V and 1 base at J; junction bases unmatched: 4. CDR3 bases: TGTGCCAGCAGCCCACGGGACAGGAACACCGGGGAGCTGTTTTTT. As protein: CASSPRDRNTGELFF.

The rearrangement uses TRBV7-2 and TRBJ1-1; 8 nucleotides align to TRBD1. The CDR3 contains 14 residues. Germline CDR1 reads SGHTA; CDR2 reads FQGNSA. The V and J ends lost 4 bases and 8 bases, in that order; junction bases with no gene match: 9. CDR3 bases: TGTGCCAGCAGCTCCACAGCAGGGGGCAAGGAAGCTTTCTTT. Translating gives CASSSTAGGKEAFF.

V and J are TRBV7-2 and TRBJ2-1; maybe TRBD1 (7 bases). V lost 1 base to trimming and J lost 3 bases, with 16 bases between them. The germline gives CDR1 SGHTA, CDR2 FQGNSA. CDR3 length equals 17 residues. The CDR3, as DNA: TGTGCCAGCAGCTTAGTTTTGGGGCAGGGGGGCTACAATGAGCAGTTCTTC. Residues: CASSLVLGQGGYNEQFF.

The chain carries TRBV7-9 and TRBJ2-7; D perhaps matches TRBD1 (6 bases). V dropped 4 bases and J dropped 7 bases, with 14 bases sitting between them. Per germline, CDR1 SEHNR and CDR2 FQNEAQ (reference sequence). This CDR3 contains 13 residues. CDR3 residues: CASSSGTRGEQYF. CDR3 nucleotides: TGTGCCAGCAGCTCCGGGACGAGGGGGGAGCAGTACTTC.

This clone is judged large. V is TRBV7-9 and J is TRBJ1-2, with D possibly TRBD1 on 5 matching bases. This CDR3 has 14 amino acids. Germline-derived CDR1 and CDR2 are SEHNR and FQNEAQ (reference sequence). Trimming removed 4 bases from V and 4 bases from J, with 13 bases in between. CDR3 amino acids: CASSSADTGYGYTF. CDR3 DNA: TGTGCCAGCAGCTCAGCCGATACAGGCTATGGCTACACCTTC.

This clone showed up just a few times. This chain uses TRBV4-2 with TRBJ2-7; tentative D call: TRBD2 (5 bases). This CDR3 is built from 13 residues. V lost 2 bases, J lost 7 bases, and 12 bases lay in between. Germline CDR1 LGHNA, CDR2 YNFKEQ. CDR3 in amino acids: CASSQLSGREQYF. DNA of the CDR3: TGTGCCAGCAGCCAACTAAGCGGCAGGGAGCAGTACTTC.

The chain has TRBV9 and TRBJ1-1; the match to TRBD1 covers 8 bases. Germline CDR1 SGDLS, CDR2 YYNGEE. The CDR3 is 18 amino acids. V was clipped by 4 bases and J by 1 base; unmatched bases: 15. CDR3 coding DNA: TGTGCCAGCAGCTCACATCTGGGACAGGTAAATAAGAACACTGAAGCTTTCTTT. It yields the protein CASSSHLGQVNKNTEAFF.

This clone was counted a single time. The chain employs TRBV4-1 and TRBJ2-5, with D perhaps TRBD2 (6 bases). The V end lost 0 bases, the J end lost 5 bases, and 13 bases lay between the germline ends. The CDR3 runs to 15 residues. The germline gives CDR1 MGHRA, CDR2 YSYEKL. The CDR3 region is CASSQDAGPRETQYF. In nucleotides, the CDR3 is TGCGCCAGCAGCCAAGATGCGGGGCCTAGGGAGACCCAGTACTTC.

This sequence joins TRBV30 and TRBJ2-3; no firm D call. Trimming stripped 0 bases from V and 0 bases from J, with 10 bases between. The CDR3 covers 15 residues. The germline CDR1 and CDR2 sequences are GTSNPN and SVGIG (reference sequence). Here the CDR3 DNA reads TGTGCCTGGAGTGTAGGTGTCCGCAGCACAGATACGCAGTATTTT. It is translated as CAWSVGVRSTDTQYF.

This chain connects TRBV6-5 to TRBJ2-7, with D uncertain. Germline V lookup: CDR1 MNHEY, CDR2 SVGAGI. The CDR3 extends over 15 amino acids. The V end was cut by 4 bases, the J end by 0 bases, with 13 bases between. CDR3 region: CASSLSRHASYEQYF. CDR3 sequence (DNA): TGTGCCAGCAGTTTAAGTCGGCATGCCTCCTACGAGCAGTACTTC.

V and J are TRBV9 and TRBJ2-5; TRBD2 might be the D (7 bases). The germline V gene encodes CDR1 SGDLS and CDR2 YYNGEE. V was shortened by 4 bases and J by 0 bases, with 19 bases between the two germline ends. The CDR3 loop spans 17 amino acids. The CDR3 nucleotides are TGTGCCAGCAGCCCAAAATCGGGGGGCCGGTACCAAGAGACCCAGTACTTC. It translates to CASSPKSGGRYQETQYF.

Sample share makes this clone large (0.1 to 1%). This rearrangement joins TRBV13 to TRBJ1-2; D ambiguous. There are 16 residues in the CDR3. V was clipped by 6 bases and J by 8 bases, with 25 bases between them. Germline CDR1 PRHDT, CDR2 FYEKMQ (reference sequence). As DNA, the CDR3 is TGTGCCAGCAGAGTAGGGAGCGGGCGTCAAATCTGGGGCTACACCTTC. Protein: CASRVGSGRQIWGYTF.

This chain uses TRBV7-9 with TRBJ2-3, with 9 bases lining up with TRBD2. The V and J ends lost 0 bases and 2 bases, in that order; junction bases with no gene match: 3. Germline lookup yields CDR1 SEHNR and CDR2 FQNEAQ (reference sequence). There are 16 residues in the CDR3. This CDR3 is CASSLAASGITDTQYF. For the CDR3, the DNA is TGTGCCAGCAGCTTAGCGGCTAGCGGGATCACAGATACGCAGTATTTT.

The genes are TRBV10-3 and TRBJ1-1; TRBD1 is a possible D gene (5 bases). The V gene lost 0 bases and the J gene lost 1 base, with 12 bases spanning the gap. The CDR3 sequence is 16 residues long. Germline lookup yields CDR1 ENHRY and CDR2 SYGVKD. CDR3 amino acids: CAISESMGGRNTEAFF. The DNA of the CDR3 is TGTGCCATCAGTGAGTCAATGGGGGGTCGGAACACTGAAGCTTTCTTT.

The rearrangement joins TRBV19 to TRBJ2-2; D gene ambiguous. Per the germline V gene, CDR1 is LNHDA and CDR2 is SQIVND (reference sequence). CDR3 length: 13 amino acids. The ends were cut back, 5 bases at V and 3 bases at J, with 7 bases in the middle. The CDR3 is CASSFGYTGELFF. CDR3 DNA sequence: TGTGCCAGTAGTTTCGGGTACACCGGGGAGCTGTTTTTT.

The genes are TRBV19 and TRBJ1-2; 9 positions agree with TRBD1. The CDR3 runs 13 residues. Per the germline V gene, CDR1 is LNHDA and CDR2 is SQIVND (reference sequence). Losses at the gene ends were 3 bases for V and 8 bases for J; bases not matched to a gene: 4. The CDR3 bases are TGTGCCAGTAGTATTGGGACAGGGTCCGGCTACACCTTC. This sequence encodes CASSIGTGSGYTF.

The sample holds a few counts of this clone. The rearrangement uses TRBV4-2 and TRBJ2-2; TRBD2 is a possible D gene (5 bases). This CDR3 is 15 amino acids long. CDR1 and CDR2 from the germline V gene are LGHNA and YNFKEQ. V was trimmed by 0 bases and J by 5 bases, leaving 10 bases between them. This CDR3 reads CASSQETGLTGELFF. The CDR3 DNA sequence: TGTGCCAGCAGCCAAGAAACCGGACTGACCGGGGAGCTGTTTTTT.

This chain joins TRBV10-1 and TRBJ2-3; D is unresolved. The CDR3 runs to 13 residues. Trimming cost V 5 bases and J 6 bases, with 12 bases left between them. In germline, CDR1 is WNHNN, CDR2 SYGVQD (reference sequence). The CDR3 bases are TGCGCCAGCAGTCCCGAATTTGCTGATACGCAGTATTTT. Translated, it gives CASSPEFADTQYF.

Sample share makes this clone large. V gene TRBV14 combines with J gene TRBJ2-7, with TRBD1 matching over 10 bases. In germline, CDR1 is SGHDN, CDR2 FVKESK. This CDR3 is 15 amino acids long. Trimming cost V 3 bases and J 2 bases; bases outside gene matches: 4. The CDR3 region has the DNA TGTGCCAGCAGCCAGATAGGACAGGGGGCCTACGAGCAGTACTTC. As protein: CASSQIGQGAYEQYF.

For the CDR3, the DNA is TGTGCCAGCAGTGACGGAGACACCATATATTTT. Amino acid sequence: CASSDGDTIYF. The gene calls are TRBV2 and TRBJ1-3; D is unresolved. CDR1 and CDR2 from the germline V gene are SNHLY and FYNNEI. V lost 3 bases, J lost 8 bases, and 5 bases lay in between. The CDR3 extends over 11 amino acids.

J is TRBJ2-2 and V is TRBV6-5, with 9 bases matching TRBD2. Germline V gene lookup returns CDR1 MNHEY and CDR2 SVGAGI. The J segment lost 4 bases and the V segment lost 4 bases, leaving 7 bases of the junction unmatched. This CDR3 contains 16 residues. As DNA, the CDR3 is TGTGCCAGCAGTTTCTTAGCGGGGGTGGTCACCGGGGAGCTGTTTTTT. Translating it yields CASSFLAGVVTGELFF.

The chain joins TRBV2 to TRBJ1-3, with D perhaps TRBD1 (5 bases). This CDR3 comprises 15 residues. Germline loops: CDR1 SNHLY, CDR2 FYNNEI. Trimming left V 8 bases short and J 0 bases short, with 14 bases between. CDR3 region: CASGAGVNSGNTIYF. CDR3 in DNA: TGTGCCAGCGGGGCCGGGGTCAACTCTGGAAACACCATATATTTT.